These 9 T cell receptor beta chains were all obtained from the same sample, sequenced in a study of T cells after posttransplantation cyclophosphamide. Generated by immunoSEQ multiplex PCR, the TCRdb table keeps only in-frame clones and is missing some. The sample records tens of thousands of clones, roughly 94% being singletons. Sequencing input: PBMCs. The receptors were sampled from a woman in her twenties or thirties in good health and a related stem cell transplant donor.

CDR3 bases: TGTGCCAGTAGTATAGCCCGCGCGGGCACCGGGGAGCTGTTTTTT. This encodes CASSIARAGTGELFF. The chain uses TRBV19 and TRBJ2-2; perhaps TRBD2 as D (5 bases). The V end lost 1 base, the J end lost 4 bases, and 10 bases lay between the germline ends. The CDR3 contains 15 residues. Germline-derived CDR1 and CDR2 are LNHDA and SQIVND (reference sequence).

The J gene is TRBJ1-2, the V gene TRBV7-2; the D is unclear. Trimming removed 0 bases from V and 8 bases from J, with 13 bases in between. Germline lookup yields CDR1 SGHTA and CDR2 FQGNSA. The CDR3 sequence is 14 residues long. CDR3 sequence (DNA): TGTGCCAGCAGCTTAGCGGGAGGAGGGAAGGGCTACACCTTC. Protein: CASSLAGGGKGYTF.

The gene calls are TRBV9 and TRBJ2-5, with 11 bases fitting TRBD2. The CDR3 has 14 amino acids. CDR1 and CDR2 from the germline V gene are SGDLS and YYNGEE. V was clipped by 4 bases and J by 4 bases; unmatched bases: 3. The CDR3 bases are TGTGCCAGCAGCTCGACTAGCGGGGCAGAGACCCAGTACTTC. Residues: CASSSTSGAETQYF. The full variable domain, in which reference TRBV9 and TRBJ2-5 provide the parts outside the CDR3, is DSGVTQTPKHLITATGQRVTLRCSPRSGDLSVYWYQQSLDQGLQFLIQYYNGEERAKGNILERFSAQQFPDLHSELNLSSLELGDSALYFCASSSTSGAETQYFGPGTRLLVL.

The chain employs TRBV9 and TRBJ1-4; 9 nucleotides align to TRBD1. The CDR3 sequence is 16 residues long. Germline trimming cut 3 bases from V and 7 bases from J; bases unmatched to any gene: 10. Per germline, CDR1 SGDLS and CDR2 YYNGEE. CDR3 DNA: TGTGCCAGCAGCGGAGGGGCCGGGACAGGGCGTGAAAAACTGTTTTTT. It is translated as CASSGGAGTGREKLFF.

This chain links TRBV10-3 with TRBJ2-1; 9 bases align to TRBD1. Trimming took 6 bases from V and 0 from J; bases not matched to a gene: 6. CDR1 is ENHRY and CDR2 is SYGVKD in the germline V gene. This CDR3 region has 16 residues. The CDR3 spells CAIRPGTGSSYNEQFF. As DNA, the CDR3 is TGTGCCATCAGGCCCGGGACAGGGAGCTCCTACAATGAGCAGTTCTTC.

V usage is TRBV4-2 and J usage is TRBJ2-1; TRBD2 matches at 10 bases. V was pared by 2 bases and J by 8 bases, with 12 bases of the junction left unmatched. Per germline, CDR1 LGHNA and CDR2 YNFKEQ. This CDR3 is 17 amino acids long. The CDR3 loop reads CASSQSAPSGGGDEQFF. CDR3 coding DNA: TGTGCCAGCAGCCAAAGTGCCCCTAGCGGGGGTGGGGATGAGCAGTTCTTC.

The J gene is TRBJ2-1, the V gene TRBV25-1, with no clear D. The CDR3 is made up of 15 amino acids. V was clipped by 6 bases and J by 4 bases, with 16 bases between them. CDR1 is MGHDK and CDR2 is SYGVNS in the germline V gene. The CDR3 DNA is TGTGCCAGCAGCTCACCATTCGACGGGTACAATGAGCAGTTCTTC. As protein: CASSSPFDGYNEQFF.

The J gene is TRBJ2-7, the V gene TRBV28; TRBD1 agrees at 12 bases. J gave up 4 bases and V 6 bases, and 10 bases lay outside the gene matches. The CDR3 is 16 residues long. The germline gives CDR1 MDHEN, CDR2 SYDVKM. CDR3 region: CASRGGPGQGAYEQYF. In DNA, the CDR3 is TGTGCCAGCAGAGGCGGCCCGGGACAGGGGGCGTACGAGCAGTACTTC.

The rearrangement uses TRBV28 and TRBJ1-5, with D possibly being TRBD1 (5 bases). In germline, CDR1 is MDHEN, CDR2 SYDVKM. CDR3 length: 12 residues. V lost 6 bases to trimming and J lost 11 bases, with 14 bases between them. The CDR3 DNA follows: TGTGCCAGCAGCCCGACGGGCAGGGCCCAGCATTTT. Translated: CASSPTGRAQHF.